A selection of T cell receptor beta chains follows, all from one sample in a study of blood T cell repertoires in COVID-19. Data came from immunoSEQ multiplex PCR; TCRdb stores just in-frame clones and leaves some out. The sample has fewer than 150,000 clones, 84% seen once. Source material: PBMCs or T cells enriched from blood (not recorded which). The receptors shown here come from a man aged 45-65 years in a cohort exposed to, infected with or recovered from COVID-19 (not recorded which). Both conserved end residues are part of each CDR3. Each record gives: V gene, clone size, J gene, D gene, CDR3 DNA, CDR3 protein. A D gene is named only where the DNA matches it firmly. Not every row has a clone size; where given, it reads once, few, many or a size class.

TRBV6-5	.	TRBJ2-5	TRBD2	TGTGCCAGCAGTTACCTAGCGGTCGGTCGGGAGACCCAGTACTTC	CASSYLAVGRETQYF
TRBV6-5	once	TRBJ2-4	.	TGTGCCAGCAGTTCTATTGGCCCCACGGGAATTCAGTACTTC	CASSSIGPTGIQYF
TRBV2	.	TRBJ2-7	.	TGTGCCAGCACAACGGGGAGTTCCTACGAGCAGTACTTC	CASTTGSSYEQYF
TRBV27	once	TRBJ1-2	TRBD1	TGTGCCAGCAGTCCAACCGGGACAGGGTGGCGCTACACCTTC	CASSPTGTGWRYTF
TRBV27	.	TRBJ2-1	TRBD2	TGTGCCAGCAGTCCGGCTAGCGGGATTAGGTACAATGAGCAGTTCTTC	CASSPASGIRYNEQFF
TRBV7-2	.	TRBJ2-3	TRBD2	TGTGCCAGCAGCTTAGTGGGGACTAGCGGGGGGGCAGATACGCAGTATTTT	CASSLVGTSGGADTQYF
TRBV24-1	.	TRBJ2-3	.	TGTGCCACCAGTGATCCCAAGGGGGTCTCGGATACGCAGTATTTT	CATSDPKGVSDTQYF
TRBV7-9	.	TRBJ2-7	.	TGTGCCAGCAGCCAAGGACTGGGCTACGAGCAGTACTTC	CASSQGLGYEQYF
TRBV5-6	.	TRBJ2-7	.	TGTGCCAGCAGCTTCTATTACGAGCAGTACTTC	CASSFYYEQYF
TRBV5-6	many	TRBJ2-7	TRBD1	TGTGCCAGCAGCCCAGGGACAGGGGCTACCCGGGGCGAGCAGTACTTC	CASSPGTGATRGEQYF
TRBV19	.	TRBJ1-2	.	TGTGCCAGTAGCCCTGGAGACAGGCTGAAGCAACTCTATGGCTACACCTTC	CASSPGDRLKQLYGYTF
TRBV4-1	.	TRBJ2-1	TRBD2	TGCGCCAGCAGCCACCGCGGGCGGGAGGGCCGGCGGGAGCAGTTCTTC	CASSHRGREGRREQFF
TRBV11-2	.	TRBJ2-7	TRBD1	TGTGCCAGCAGCCTCGGGACAGCATTCGAGCAGTACTTC	CASSLGTAFEQYF
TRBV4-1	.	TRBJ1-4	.	TGCGCCAGCAGCACCGGTCGCGTGGCGGGTGAAAAACTGTTTTTT	CASSTGRVAGEKLFF
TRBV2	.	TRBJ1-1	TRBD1	TGTGCCAGCAGCTGGACAGGAACAGAAGCTTTCTTT	CASSWTGTEAFF
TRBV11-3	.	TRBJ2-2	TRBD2	TGTGCCAGCAGCCGAGGACTAGCGGGAGGCGTCGGCACCGGGGAGCTGTTTTTT	CASSRGLAGGVGTGELFF
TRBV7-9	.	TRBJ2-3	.	TGTGCCAGCAGCTCAGGGGTGGGAACAGATACGCAGTATTTT	CASSSGVGTDTQYF
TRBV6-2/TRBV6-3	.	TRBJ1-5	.	TGTGCCAGCAGTTACGCAGGGAGGAATCAGCCCCAGCATTTT	CASSYAGRNQPQHF
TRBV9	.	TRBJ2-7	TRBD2	TGTGCCAGCACCAAGGGACTAGCGGGAGGTTTCTACGAGCAGTACTTC	CASTKGLAGGFYEQYF
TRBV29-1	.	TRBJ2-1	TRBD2	TGCAGCGTTGGGACTAGCGGGGGGTGGGTCCCATACAATGAGCAGTTCTTC	CSVGTSGGWVPYNEQFF
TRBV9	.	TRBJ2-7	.	TGTGCCAGCAGCGTAGCCAGCGGATCCTACGAGCAGTACTTC	CASSVASGSYEQYF
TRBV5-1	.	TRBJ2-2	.	TGCGCCAGCAGCGAGACACCTCTCACCGGGGAGCTGTTTTTT	CASSETPLTGELFF
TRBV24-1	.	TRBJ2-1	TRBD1	TGTGCCACCAGTCGAGGACAGGGCCACAATGAGCAGTTCTTC	CATSRGQGHNEQFF
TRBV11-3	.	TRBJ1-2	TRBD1	TGTGCCAGCAGCTATTTCAATGAGGGACAGGGGAACGGCTACACCTTC	CASSYFNEGQGNGYTF
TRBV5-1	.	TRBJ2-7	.	TGCGCCAGCAGCTTGTCGGAGACCTACGAGCAGTACTTC	CASSLSETYEQYF
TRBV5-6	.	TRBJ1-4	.	TGTGCCAGCAGCCAACAGGGTAATGAAAAACTGTTTTTT	CASSQQGNEKLFF
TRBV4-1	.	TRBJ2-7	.	TGCGCCAGCAGCCAAGATGGCAGGGTGGACGAGCAGTACTTC	CASSQDGRVDEQYF
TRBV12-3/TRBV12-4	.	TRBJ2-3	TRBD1	TGTGCCAGCAGTTACACAGGGGCAGATACGCAGTATTTT	CASSYTGADTQYF
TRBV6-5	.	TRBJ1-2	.	TGTGCCAGCAGTTACTCGGTCCAGGGCTATGGCTACACCTTC	CASSYSVQGYGYTF
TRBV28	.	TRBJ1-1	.	TGTGCCAGCAGTCTCTTGGGCGGCAGGGGAAGGTTTGCGAGCACTGAAGCTTTCTTT	CASSLLGGRGRFASTEAFF
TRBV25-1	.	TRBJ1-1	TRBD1	TGTGCCAGCAGTTCGTTCCGGGACAGGGACGCTGAAGCTTTCTTT	CASSSFRDRDAEAFF
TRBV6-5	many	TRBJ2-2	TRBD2	TGTGCCAGCAGGGGAGGGGCTAACACCGGGGAGCTGTTTTTT	CASRGGANTGELFF
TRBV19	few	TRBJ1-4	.	TGTGCCACCGCCGAGGAGGGTCGTGGGAAACTGTTTTTT	CATAEEGRGKLFF
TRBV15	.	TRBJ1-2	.	TGTGCCACCGGGGCCCGAACCCACTATGGCTACACCTTC	CATGARTHYGYTF
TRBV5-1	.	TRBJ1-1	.	TGCGCCAGCAGCCCGTTCCTAAGGAACACTGAAGCTTTCTTT	CASSPFLRNTEAFF
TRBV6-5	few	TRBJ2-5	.	TGTGCCAGCAGTTACGCGCGGTACCAAGAGACCCAGTACTTC	CASSYARYQETQYF
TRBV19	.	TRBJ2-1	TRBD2	TGTGCCAGTAGTTCCGTAGCGGGAGGGCCGGGGAATGAGCAGTTCTTC	CASSSVAGGPGNEQFF
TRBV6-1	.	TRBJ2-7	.	TGTGCCAGCAGTGACCCCTACAGGGACGGCGAGCAGTACTTC	CASSDPYRDGEQYF
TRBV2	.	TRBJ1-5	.	TGTGCCAGCAGTGAATTTACCGGGGGCAATCAGCCCCAGCATTTT	CASSEFTGGNQPQHF
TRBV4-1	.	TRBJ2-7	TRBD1	TGCGCCAGCAGCCTAAGACAGGGCCGTTCCTACGAGCAGTACTTC	CASSLRQGRSYEQYF
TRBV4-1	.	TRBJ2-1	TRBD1	TGCGCCAGCAGCCAAATTGGACAGGGCGGTGGGGTTGAGCAGTTCTTC	CASSQIGQGGGVEQFF
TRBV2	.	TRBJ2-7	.	TGTGCCAGCAGGTCGGACAGCAACGAGCAGTACTTC	CASRSDSNEQYF
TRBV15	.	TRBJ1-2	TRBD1	TGTGCCACCAGCAGAGCTCTCGGACAGGGGGCTCCGGACTATGGCTACACCTTC	CATSRALGQGAPDYGYTF
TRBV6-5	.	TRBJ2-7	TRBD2	TGTGCCAGCAGCCTAGCGGGCACCTACGAGCAGTACTTC	CASSLAGTYEQYF
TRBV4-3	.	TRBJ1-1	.	TGCGCCAGCAGCCAAGACCAGGCCATGAACACTGAAGCTTTCTTT	CASSQDQAMNTEAFF
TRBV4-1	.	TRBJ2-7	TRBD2	TGCGCCAGCAGCCAAGGACTAGCGGCCACCTACGAGCAGTACTTC	CASSQGLAATYEQYF
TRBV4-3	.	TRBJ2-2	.	TGCGCCAGCAGCCAAGATAGTTTCCAGAACACCGGGGAGCTGTTTTTT	CASSQDSFQNTGELFF
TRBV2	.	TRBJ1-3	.	TGTGCCAGCAGTATTGGGCAGAGCTCTGGAAACACCATATATTTT	CASSIGQSSGNTIYF
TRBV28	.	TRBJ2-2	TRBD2	TGTGCCAGCATTGGACTAGCGGGAGTTGGTACCGGGGAGCTGTTTTTT	CASIGLAGVGTGELFF
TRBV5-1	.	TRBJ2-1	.	TGCGCCAGCAGCTTGGCTCCTCCAGGTAACCACAATGAGCAGTTCTTC	CASSLAPPGNHNEQFF